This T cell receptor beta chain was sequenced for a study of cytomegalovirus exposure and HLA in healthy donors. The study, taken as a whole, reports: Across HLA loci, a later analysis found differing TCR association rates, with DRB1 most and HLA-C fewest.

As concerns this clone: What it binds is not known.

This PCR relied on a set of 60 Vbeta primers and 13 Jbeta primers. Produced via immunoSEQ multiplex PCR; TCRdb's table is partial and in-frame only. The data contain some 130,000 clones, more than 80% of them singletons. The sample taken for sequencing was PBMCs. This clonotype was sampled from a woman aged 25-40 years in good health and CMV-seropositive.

Here the CDR3 DNA reads TGCGCCAGCAGCCGAAATTCAGGGGACTATGGCTACACCTTC. Its protein is CASSRNSGDYGYTF. The gene calls are TRBV5-1 and TRBJ1-2; TRBD1 is a possible D gene (6 bases). The CDR3 covers 14 residues. The germline gives CDR1 SGHRS, CDR2 YFSETQ. Trimming stripped 4 bases from V and 3 bases from J, with 13 bases between.